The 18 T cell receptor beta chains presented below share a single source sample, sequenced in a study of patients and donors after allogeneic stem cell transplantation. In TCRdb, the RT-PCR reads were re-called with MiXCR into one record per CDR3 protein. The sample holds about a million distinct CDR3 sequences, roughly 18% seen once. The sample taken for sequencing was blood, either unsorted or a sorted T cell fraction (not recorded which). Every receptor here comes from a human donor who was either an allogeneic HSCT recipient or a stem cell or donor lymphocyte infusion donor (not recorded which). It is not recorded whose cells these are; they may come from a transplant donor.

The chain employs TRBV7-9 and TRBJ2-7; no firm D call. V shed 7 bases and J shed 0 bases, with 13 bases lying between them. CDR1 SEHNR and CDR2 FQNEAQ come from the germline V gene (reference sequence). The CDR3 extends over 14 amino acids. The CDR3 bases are TGTGCCAGCACCCTTGTCTCTTACTCCTACGAGCAGTACTTC. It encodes CASTLVSYSYEQYF. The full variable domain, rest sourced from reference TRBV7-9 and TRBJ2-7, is DTGVSQNPRHKITKRGQNVTFRCDPISEHNRLYWYRQTLGQGPEFLTYFQNEAQLEKSRLLSDRFSAERPKGSFSTLEIQRTEQGDSAMYLCASTLVSYSYEQYFGPGTRLTVT.

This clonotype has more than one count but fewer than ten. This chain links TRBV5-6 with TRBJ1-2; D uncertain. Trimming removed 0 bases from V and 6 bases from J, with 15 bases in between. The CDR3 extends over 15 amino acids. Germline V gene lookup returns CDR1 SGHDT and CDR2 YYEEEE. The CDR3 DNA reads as TGTGCCAGCAGCTTGGTATCCAACTTGATCCATGGCTACACCTTC. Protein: CASSLVSNLIHGYTF.

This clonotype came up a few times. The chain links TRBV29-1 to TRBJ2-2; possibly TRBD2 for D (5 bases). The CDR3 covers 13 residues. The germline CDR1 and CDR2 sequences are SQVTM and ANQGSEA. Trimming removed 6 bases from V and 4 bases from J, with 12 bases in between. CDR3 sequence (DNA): TGCAGCGTGCCGGGATCCATCACCGGGGAGCTGTTTTTT. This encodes CSVPGSITGELFF.

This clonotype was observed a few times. CDR3 in amino acids: CSATQGSGGLEQYF. The CDR3 DNA is TGCAGTGCTACCCAGGGGAGCGGGGGGCTCGAGCAGTACTTC. The chain combines TRBV20-1 with TRBJ2-7, with 9 bases matching TRBD2. V shed 4 bases and J 6 bases; nucleotides not matched to a gene: 10. This CDR3 region has 14 residues. In germline, CDR1 is DFQATT, CDR2 SNEGSKA (reference sequence).

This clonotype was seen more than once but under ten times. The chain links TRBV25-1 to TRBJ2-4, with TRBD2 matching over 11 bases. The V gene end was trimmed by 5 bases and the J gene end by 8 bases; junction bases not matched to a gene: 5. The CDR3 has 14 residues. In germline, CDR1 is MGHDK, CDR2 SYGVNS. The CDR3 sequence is CASSRTSGSDIQYF. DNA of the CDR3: TGTGCCAGCAGTCGAACTAGCGGGAGTGACATTCAGTACTTC.

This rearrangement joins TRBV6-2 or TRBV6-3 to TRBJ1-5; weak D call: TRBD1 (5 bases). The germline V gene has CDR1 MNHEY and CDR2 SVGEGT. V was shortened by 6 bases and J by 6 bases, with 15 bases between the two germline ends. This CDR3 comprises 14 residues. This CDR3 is CASSLGDSSQPQHF. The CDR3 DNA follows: TGTGCCAGCAGCCTCGGGGACTCTTCTCAGCCCCAGCATTTT.

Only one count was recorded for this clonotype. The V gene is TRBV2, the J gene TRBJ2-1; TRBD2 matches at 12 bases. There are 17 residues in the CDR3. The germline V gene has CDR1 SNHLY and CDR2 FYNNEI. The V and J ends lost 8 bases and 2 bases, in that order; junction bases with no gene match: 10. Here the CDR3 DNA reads TGTGCCAGCGAGGAACTAGCGGGAGGAAGCGCCTACAATGAGCAGTTCTTC. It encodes CASEELAGGSAYNEQFF.

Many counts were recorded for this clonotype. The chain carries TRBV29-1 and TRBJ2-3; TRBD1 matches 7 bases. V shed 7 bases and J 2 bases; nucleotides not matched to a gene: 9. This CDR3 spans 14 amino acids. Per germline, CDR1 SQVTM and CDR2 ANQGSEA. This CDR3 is CSGTTGVPTDTQYF. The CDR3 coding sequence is TGCAGCGGGACCACAGGGGTCCCCACAGATACGCAGTATTTT.

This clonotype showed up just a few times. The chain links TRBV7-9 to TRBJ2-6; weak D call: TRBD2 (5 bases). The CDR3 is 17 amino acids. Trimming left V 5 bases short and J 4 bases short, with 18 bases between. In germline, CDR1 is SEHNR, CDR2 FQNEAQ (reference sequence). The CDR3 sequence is CASSAAVTRGGANVLTF. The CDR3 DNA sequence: TGTGCCAGCAGCGCCGCAGTTACTAGAGGGGGGGCCAACGTCCTGACTTTC. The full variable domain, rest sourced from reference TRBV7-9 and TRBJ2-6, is DTGVSQNPRHKITKRGQNVTFRCDPISEHNRLYWYRQTLGQGPEFLTYFQNEAQLEKSRLLSDRFSAERPKGSFSTLEIQRTEQGDSAMYLCASSAAVTRGGANVLTFGAGSRLTVL.

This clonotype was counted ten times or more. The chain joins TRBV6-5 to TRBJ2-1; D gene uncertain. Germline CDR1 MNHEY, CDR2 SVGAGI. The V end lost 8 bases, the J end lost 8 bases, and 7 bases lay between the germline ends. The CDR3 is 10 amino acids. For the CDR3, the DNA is TGTGCCAGCGGTTCGGATGAGCAGTTCTTC. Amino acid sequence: CASGSDEQFF.

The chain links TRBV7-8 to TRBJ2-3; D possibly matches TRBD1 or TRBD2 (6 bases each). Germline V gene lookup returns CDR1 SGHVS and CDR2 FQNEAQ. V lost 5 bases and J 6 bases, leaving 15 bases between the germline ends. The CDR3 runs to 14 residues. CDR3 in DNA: TGTGCCAGCAGCGTTAGCTGGGGGGCCGATACGCAGTATTTT. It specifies CASSVSWGADTQYF.

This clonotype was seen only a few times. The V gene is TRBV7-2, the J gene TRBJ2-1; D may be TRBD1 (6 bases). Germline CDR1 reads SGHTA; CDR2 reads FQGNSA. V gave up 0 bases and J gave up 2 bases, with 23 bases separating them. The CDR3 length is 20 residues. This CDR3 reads CASSLAGQSRKTAAYNEQFF. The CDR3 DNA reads TGTGCCAGCAGCTTAGCAGGACAGAGCAGGAAAACGGCAGCCTACAATGAGCAGTTCTTC.

The CDR3 sequence is CASSPVDSKPNEQYF. The CDR3 DNA reads TGTGCCAGCAGCCCAGTGGACAGTAAACCTAACGAGCAGTACTTC. This chain uses TRBV3-1 with TRBJ2-7; a possible D gene is TRBD1 (6 bases). CDR3 length equals 15 residues. Germline CDR1 and CDR2: LGHDT and YNNKEL (reference sequence). Trimming took off 4 bases at V and 5 bases at J, with 18 bases between the two ends.

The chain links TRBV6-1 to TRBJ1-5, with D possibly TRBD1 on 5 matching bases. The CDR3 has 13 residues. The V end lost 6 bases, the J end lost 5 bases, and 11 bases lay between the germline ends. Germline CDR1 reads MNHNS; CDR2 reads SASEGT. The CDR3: CASRRGVDQPQHF. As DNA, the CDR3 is TGTGCCAGCAGACGGGGCGTGGATCAGCCCCAGCATTTT.

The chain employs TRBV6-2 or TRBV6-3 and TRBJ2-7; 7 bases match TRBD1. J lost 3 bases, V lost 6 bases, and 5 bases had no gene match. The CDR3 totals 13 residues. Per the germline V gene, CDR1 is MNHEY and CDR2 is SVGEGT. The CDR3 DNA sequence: TGTGCCAGCAGAAAGGGGGCCGTCTACGAGCAGTACTTC. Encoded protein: CASRKGAVYEQYF.

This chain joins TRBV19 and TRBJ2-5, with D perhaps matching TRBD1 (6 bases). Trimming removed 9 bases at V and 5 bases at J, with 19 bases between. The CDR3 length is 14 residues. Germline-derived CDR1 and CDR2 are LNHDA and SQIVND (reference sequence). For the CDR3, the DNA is TGTGCCAGCTCCCCAAGCCCAGGGGTGGAGACCCAGTACTTC. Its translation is CASSPSPGVETQYF.

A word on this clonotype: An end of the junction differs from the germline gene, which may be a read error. The DNA for the CDR3 is TGTGCCATCACTGAGAGAAACTATGGCTACACCTTC. It is translated as CAITERNYGYTF. The chain couples TRBV10-3 to TRBJ1-2, with unresolved D. CDR1 and CDR2 from the germline V gene are ENHRY and SYGVKD. CDR3 length: 12 amino acids.

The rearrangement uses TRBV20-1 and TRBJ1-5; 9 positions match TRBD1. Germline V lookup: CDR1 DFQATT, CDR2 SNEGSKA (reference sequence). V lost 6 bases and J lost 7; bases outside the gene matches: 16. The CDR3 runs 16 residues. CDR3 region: CSAGVLQGASGQPQHF. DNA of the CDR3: TGCAGTGCGGGCGTTTTACAGGGGGCGAGCGGGCAGCCCCAGCATTTT.